This T cell receptor (beta chain) comes out of a study of blood T cell repertoires in COVID-19. Study context: Collection of acute and convalescent COVID-19 samples took place in the United States, Italy and Spain. Nucleic acid was either cDNA or gDNA, and it came from T cells, B-cell-depleted T cells, or PBMCs.

Per the study methods: Counts of nucleated cells, estimated from reference gene primer amplification, were obtained. TCRdb's copy holds only in-frame clones and misses some; the assay was immunoSEQ multiplex PCR. V and J calls and clone size are as listed in that table; D and trimming were resolved from the DNA. This table has 150,000 to 250,000 clones, 80% to 90% appearing once. V was clipped by 3 bases and J by 6 bases; unmatched bases: 8. The CDR3 contains 14 residues. Germline V gives CDR1 SGHRS, CDR2 YFSETQ. The age range of participants was 18 to 89 years, with residence in under 25 US areas. The specimen sequenced was PBMCs or T cells enriched from blood (not recorded which). The genes are TRBV5-1 and TRBJ1-2; TRBD1 agrees at 7 bases. The sequence derives from a man in his forties or fifties who had recovered from COVID-19. The CDR3 protein is CASSSTQGTDGYTF. CDR3 DNA sequence: TGCGCCAGCAGCTCAACACAGGGGACGGATGGCTACACCTTC.